One sample yielded the 23 T cell receptor beta chains listed below, sequenced in a study of CD8+CD57+ T cells in acquired aplastic anemia. The template for TCR beta VDJ and CDR3 sequence profiling was genomic DNA. TCRdb re-derived calls from the reads in MiXCR, one entry per CDR3 protein. The data hold 75,000 to 80,000 distinct CDR3 sequences, with roughly three quarters observed a single time. Patients picked for sequencing had shown CD8+CD57+ cell expansion detected by flow cytometry. Sequenced: sorted CD4+, CD8+, or CD8+CD57+ T cells (not recorded which) from PBMCs. All receptors come from a human donor with aplastic anemia.

The V and J genes are TRBV7-9 and TRBJ1-1; the D gene is possibly TRBD1 (5 bases). Germline-derived CDR1 and CDR2 are SEHNR and FQNEAQ (reference sequence). V gave up 11 bases and J gave up 0 bases, with 19 bases separating them. The CDR3 totals 15 residues. The CDR3 nucleotides are TGTGCCGGCCGGGACGGAACATCCATGAACACTGAAGCTTTCTTT. This codes for CAGRDGTSMNTEAFF.

The chain uses TRBV10-3 and TRBJ1-1, with 9 bases lining up with TRBD1. The V and J ends lost 4 bases and 4 bases, in that order; junction bases with no gene match: 4. Germline V gives CDR1 ENHRY, CDR2 SYGVKD. This CDR3 contains 14 residues. Here the CDR3 reads CAISGTGVGTEAFF. The CDR3, as DNA: TGTGCCATCAGTGGGACAGGGGTGGGCACTGAAGCTTTCTTT.

This clonotype was detected only once. This chain uses TRBV12-3 or TRBV12-4 with TRBJ1-5; weak D call: TRBD1 (6 bases). Trimming shortened V by 3 bases and J by 0 bases, and 9 bases separated the two germline ends. The CDR3 is 15 amino acids. Here the CDR3 reads CASSFEGDSNQPQHF. CDR3 DNA sequence: TGTGCCAGCAGTTTTGAGGGGGATAGCAATCAGCCCCAGCATTTT.

This clonotype was counted only a few times. The genes are TRBV11-1 and TRBJ2-1; D tentatively reads TRBD1 or TRBD2 (5 bases each). V gave up 5 bases and J gave up 8 bases, with 19 bases separating them. The CDR3 length is 15 residues. The germline V gene encodes CDR1 SGHAT and CDR2 FQDESV (reference sequence). CDR3 sequence: CASSTAGALGDEQFF. CDR3 in DNA: TGTGCCAGCAGCACGGCCGGGGCCCTCGGAGATGAGCAGTTCTTC.

This chain connects TRBV19 to TRBJ2-1; the D gene is possibly TRBD2 (7 bases). This CDR3 has 14 amino acids. Trimming shortened V by 5 bases and J by 7 bases, and 15 bases separated the two germline ends. The V gene's germline CDR1 is LNHDA and CDR2 SQIVND (reference sequence). Here the CDR3 reads CASSLRGGVNEQFF. The CDR3 DNA reads TGTGCCAGTAGTCTGAGGGGGGGGGTTAATGAGCAGTTCTTC.

This chain connects TRBV25-1 to TRBJ1-5; D may be TRBD1 (5 bases). The V and J ends lost 3 bases and 2 bases respectively, with 8 bases between them. This CDR3 contains 14 residues. Germline V lookup: CDR1 MGHDK, CDR2 SYGVNS. CDR3 amino acids: CASSETARNQPQHF. CDR3 coding DNA: TGTGCCAGCAGTGAGACAGCCCGCAATCAGCCCCAGCATTTT.

The chain is built from TRBV2 and TRBJ2-3; D unclear. Germline lookup yields CDR1 SNHLY and CDR2 FYNNEI. The CDR3 runs 13 residues. Trimming stripped 6 bases from V and 0 bases from J, with 7 bases between. The CDR3 spells CASRGGSTDTQYF. The CDR3 DNA follows: TGTGCCAGCAGAGGCGGTAGCACAGATACGCAGTATTTT.

This clonotype was counted a few times. The chain joins TRBV7-9 to TRBJ2-1; D is ambiguous. The CDR3 consists of 14 residues. Germline assignment: CDR1 SEHNR and CDR2 FQNEAQ (reference sequence). The V gene lost 5 bases and the J gene lost 6 bases, with 14 bases spanning the gap. This CDR3 reads CASSASEVPNEQFF. The CDR3 region has the DNA TGTGCCAGCAGCGCATCTGAGGTTCCCAATGAGCAGTTCTTC.

This clonotype was seen a few times. The chain joins TRBV15 to TRBJ2-7; D is perhaps TRBD1 (5 bases). CDR1 is LNHNV and CDR2 is YYDKDF in the germline V gene (reference sequence). The CDR3 runs 14 residues. The ends were cut back, 5 bases at V and 3 bases at J, with 14 bases in the middle. This CDR3 reads CATSEDSDRYEQYF. CDR3 bases: TGTGCCACCAGCGAAGACAGCGACCGCTACGAGCAGTACTTC.

The gene calls are TRBV4-1 and TRBJ1-1, with a tentative D call TRBD1 (6 bases). The CDR3 spans 15 residues. V lost 4 bases and J lost 0, with 12 bases in between. Germline lookup yields CDR1 MGHRA and CDR2 YSYEKL. For the CDR3, the DNA is TGCGCCAGCAGCCCAGGTCAGGGGTTGAACACTGAAGCTTTCTTT. It encodes CASSPGQGLNTEAFF.

V gene TRBV2 combines with J gene TRBJ2-3; D uncertain. V lost 2 bases and J lost 2, with 11 bases in between. The CDR3 totals 15 residues. Germline CDR1 is SNHLY and CDR2 is FYNNEI. The CDR3 sequence: CASSEQTRNTDTQYF. The CDR3 DNA sequence: TGTGCCAGCAGTGAACAGACAAGAAACACAGATACGCAGTATTTT. Full variable domain (outside the CDR3, taken from reference TRBV2 and TRBJ2-3): EPEVTQTPSHQVTQMGQEVILRCVPISNHLYFYWYRQILGQKVEFLVSFYNNEISEKSEIFDDQFSVERPDGSNFTLKIRSTKLEDSAMYFCASSEQTRNTDTQYFGPGTRLTVL.

In nucleotides, the CDR3 is TGTGCCAGCAGACTGTGGGGAGCGTCGGAGCTGTTTTTT. Its protein is CASRLWGASELFF. This chain joins TRBV6-2 or TRBV6-3 and TRBJ2-2; perhaps TRBD2 as D (5 bases). Germline CDR1 MNHEY, CDR2 SVGEGT. V lost 6 bases and J lost 10, with 15 bases in between. This CDR3 is built from 13 residues.

The rearrangement uses TRBV5-1 and TRBJ2-3, with D perhaps TRBD1 (6 bases). CDR1 and CDR2 (germline): SGHRS, YFSETQ. V was trimmed by 0 bases and J by 1 base, leaving 15 bases between them. The CDR3 covers 17 residues. The CDR3 nucleotides are TGCGCCAGCAGCTTGGAGCCAAGAGGGGGAGGCACAGATACGCAGTATTTT. This codes for CASSLEPRGGGTDTQYF.

The chain carries TRBV19 and TRBJ2-7; either TRBD1 or TRBD2 may supply D (5 bases each). Germline loops: CDR1 LNHDA, CDR2 SQIVND (reference sequence). The length of the CDR3 is 13 residues. Trimming removed 8 bases from V and 2 bases from J, with 13 bases in between. CDR3 sequence reads: CASGSDRAYEQYF. The CDR3 nucleotides read TGTGCCAGTGGGAGCGACAGAGCCTACGAGCAGTACTTC. Variable domain in full (rest from reference TRBV19 and TRBJ2-7): DGGITQSPKYLFRKEGQNVTLSCEQNLNHDAMYWYRQDPGQGLRLIYYSQIVNDFQKGDIAEGYSVSREKKESFPLTVTSAQKNPTAFYLCASGSDRAYEQYFGPGTRLTVT.

This sequence joins TRBV10-3 and TRBJ1-1; 8 bases are a match to TRBD1. The CDR3 sequence is 14 residues long. Germline V gene lookup returns CDR1 ENHRY and CDR2 SYGVKD. Trimming removed 5 bases from V and 3 bases from J; junction bases left unmatched: 5. This chain's CDR3 is CAISKQDRDTEAFF. Written as DNA, the CDR3 is TGTGCCATCAGTAAGCAGGACAGGGACACTGAAGCTTTCTTT.

This chain connects TRBV11-2 to TRBJ2-7; D unclear. The CDR3 runs to 12 residues. Germline V gives CDR1 SGHAT, CDR2 FQNNGV. Trimming stripped 5 bases from V and 6 bases from J, with 11 bases between. The CDR3 DNA reads as TGTGCCAGCAGCGACGGCTCACCCGAGCAGTACTTC. Residues: CASSDGSPEQYF.

This chain links TRBV2 with TRBJ2-7; D gene unclear. The CDR3 extends over 13 amino acids. V lost 2 bases, J lost 4 bases, and 9 bases lay in between. Germline loops: CDR1 SNHLY, CDR2 FYNNEI. CDR3 sequence reads: CASSEYRLYEQYF. In DNA, the CDR3 is TGTGCCAGCAGTGAATACAGACTGTACGAGCAGTACTTC.

The rearrangement uses TRBV7-3 and TRBJ1-1; D unclear. CDR1 and CDR2 from the germline V gene are SGHTA and FQGTGA. V was clipped by 4 bases and J by 11 bases, with 14 bases between them. The CDR3 covers 12 residues. The CDR3 DNA is TGTGCCAGCAGCTCGGACCCCACGGGGGCTTTCTTT. Its translation: CASSSDPTGAFF. The variable domain in full, completed from reference TRBV7-3 and TRBJ1-1, reads GAGVSQTPSNKVTEKGKYVELRCDPISGHTALYWYRQSLGQGPEFLIYFQGTGAADDSGLPNDRFFAVRPEGSVSTLKIQRTERGDSAVYLCASSSDPTGAFFGQGTRLTVV.

For this clonotype: The junction departs from germline at one end; a sequencing error may be responsible. This rearrangement joins TRBV10-3 to TRBJ2-7, with a tentative D call TRBD2 (6 bases). The germline V gene has CDR1 ENHRY and CDR2 SYGVKD. The CDR3 runs to 14 residues. The CDR3 protein is CASSGRGSSYEQYF. The CDR3, as DNA: TGTGCCAGCAGTGGCCGGGGGAGCTCTTACGAGCAGTACTTC.

The chain carries TRBV5-8 and TRBJ2-5, with D maybe TRBD2 (5 bases). The germline V gene has CDR1 SGHTS and CDR2 YDEGEE. V was shortened by 4 bases and J by 2 bases, with 15 bases between the two germline ends. CDR3 length: 15 amino acids. The CDR3 bases are TGTGCCAGCAGCCCCCGAGCTAGCAAGCAAGAGACCCAGTACTTC. Protein sequence: CASSPRASKQETQYF. Variable domain in full (rest from reference TRBV5-8 and TRBJ2-5): EAGVTQSPTHLIKTRGQQATLRCSPISGHTSVYWYQQALGLGLQFLLWYDEGEERNRGNFPPRFSGRQFPNYSSELNVNALELEDSALYLCASSPRASKQETQYFGPGTRLLVL.

This chain links TRBV2 with TRBJ2-7; D is uncertain. The V end lost 6 bases, the J end lost 1 base, and 7 bases lay between the germline ends. This CDR3 is built from 12 residues. CDR1 SNHLY and CDR2 FYNNEI come from the germline V gene. The CDR3 reads CASRVGSYEQYF. The CDR3 DNA reads TGTGCCAGCAGGGTAGGGTCCTACGAGCAGTACTTC.

This clonotype was found a few times. The chain combines TRBV2 with TRBJ2-1, with unresolved D. The CDR3 covers 11 residues. V lost 5 bases, J lost 6 bases, and 5 bases lay in between. Looked up from germline, CDR1 is SNHLY and CDR2 is FYNNEI. CDR3 residues: CASSLRNEQFF. The CDR3 bases are TGTGCCAGCAGTCTTCGCAATGAGCAGTTCTTC.

The chain uses TRBV27 and TRBJ2-3, with a possible D match to TRBD1 (5 bases). The CDR3 loop spans 16 amino acids. Germline CDR1 and CDR2: MNHEY and SMNVEV (reference sequence). V was cut by 2 bases and J by 2 bases, with 14 bases left in between. CDR3 region: CASSLLQALSTDTQYF. In DNA form, the CDR3 reads TGTGCCAGCAGTTTACTACAGGCCCTATCCACAGATACGCAGTATTTT.